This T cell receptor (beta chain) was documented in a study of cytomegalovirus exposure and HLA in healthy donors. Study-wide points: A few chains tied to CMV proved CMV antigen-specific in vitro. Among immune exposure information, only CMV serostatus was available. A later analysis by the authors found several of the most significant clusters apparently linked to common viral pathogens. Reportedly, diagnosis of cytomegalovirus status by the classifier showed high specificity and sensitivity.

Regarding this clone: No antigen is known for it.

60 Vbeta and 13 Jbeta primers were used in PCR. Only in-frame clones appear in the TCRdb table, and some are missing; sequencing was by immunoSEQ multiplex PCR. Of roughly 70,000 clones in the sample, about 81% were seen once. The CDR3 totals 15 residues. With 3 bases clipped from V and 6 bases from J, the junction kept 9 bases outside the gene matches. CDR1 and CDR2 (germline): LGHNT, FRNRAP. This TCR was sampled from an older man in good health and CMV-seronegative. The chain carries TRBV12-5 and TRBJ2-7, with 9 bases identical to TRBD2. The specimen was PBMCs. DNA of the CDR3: TGTGCTAGTGGTTTTTCAGCGGGAGGCTTGCTCGAGCAGTACTTC. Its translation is CASGFSAGGLLEQYF.